These T cell receptor beta chains were read from a single sample in a study of blood T cells in healthy people across ages. TCRdb processed the 5' RACE reads anew with MiXCR; each CDR3 protein has one entry. The data hold hundreds of thousands of distinct CDR3 sequences, with 20% to 25% observed a single time. This sample was also put to use in a study of T cells of mothers and their children.

The sequenced sample was blood. The receptors shown here come from a boy between 10 and 17 years old in good health. CDR3s include the opening cysteine and the closing phenylalanine or tryptophan. The order of the fields is V gene, clone size, J gene, D gene, CDR3 DNA, CDR3 protein. A D gene is named only where the DNA matches it firmly. Not every row has a clone size; where given, it reads once, few, many or a size class.

V: TRBV10-3; size: few; J: TRBJ1-3; D: -; DNA: TGTGCCATCAGTGAGTCGGGATCCCCTGGAAACACCATATATTTT; CDR3: CAISESGSPGNTIYF
V: TRBV29-1; size: -; J: TRBJ2-2; D: -; DNA: TGCAGCGCATCCGACACCCGGGGCACCGGGGAGCTGTTTTTT; CDR3: CSASDTRGTGELFF
V: TRBV29-1; size: few; J: TRBJ2-7; D: -; DNA: TGCAGCGAACAGACAGAGTACTTGTACTTC; CDR3: CSEQTEYLYF
V: TRBV6-5; size: few; J: TRBJ1-3; D: TRBD1; DNA: TGTGCCAGCATGAGACAGGGGACGGGAAACACCATATATTTT; CDR3: CASMRQGTGNTIYF
V: TRBV11-3; size: -; J: TRBJ2-1; D: -; DNA: TGTGCCAGCAGCTTATCGGCGGAGAGCAATGAGCAGTTCTTC; CDR3: CASSLSAESNEQFF
V: TRBV12-5; size: -; J: TRBJ1-1; D: -; DNA: TGTGCTAGTGGTTTCCAAACCGGGGCCGGGGGAAGGGTCACTGAAGCTTTCTTT; CDR3: CASGFQTGAGGRVTEAFF
V: TRBV4-1; size: few; J: TRBJ2-1; D: -; DNA: TGCGCCAGCAGCCCCCGTTCGGTGGTAGCCCCCTACAATGAGCAGTTCTTC; CDR3: CASSPRSVVAPYNEQFF
V: TRBV12-3/TRBV12-4; size: few; J: TRBJ2-7; D: TRBD2; DNA: TGTGCCAGCACCGACACCGGGACTAGCTACGAGCAGTACTTC; CDR3: CASTDTGTSYEQYF
V: TRBV25-1; size: -; J: TRBJ1-4; D: -; DNA: TGTGCCAGCAGTGAAGGGGGCCAACATGAAAAACTGTTTTTT; CDR3: CASSEGGQHEKLFF
V: TRBV6-2/TRBV6-3; size: few; J: TRBJ2-1; D: -; DNA: TGTGCCAGCAGTTACGGGGAGAGCTCCTACAATGAGCAGTTCTTC; CDR3: CASSYGESSYNEQFF
V: TRBV11-2; size: few; J: TRBJ1-1; D: -; DNA: TGTGCCAGCAGCTTTCTCGATTTATGGGCCTCAGGCCCCACTGAAGCCTTCTTT; CDR3: CASSFLDLWASGPTEAFF
V: TRBV7-3; size: few; J: TRBJ2-5; D: -; DNA: TGTGCCAGCAGCTCGGGACACGATAAGAGACCCCAGTACTTC; CDR3: CASSSGHDKRPQYF
V: TRBV5-6; size: -; J: TRBJ2-5; D: -; DNA: TGTGCCAGCAGCTTGGCCGGGGCGGTAGGAGAGACCCAGTACTTC; CDR3: CASSLAGAVGETQYF
V: TRBV2; size: -; J: TRBJ2-5; D: TRBD1; DNA: TGTGCCAGCAGGGGGACAGCTCAAGAGACCCAGTGCTTC; CDR3: CASRGTAQETQCF
V: TRBV28; size: few; J: TRBJ2-5; D: -; DNA: TGTGCCAGCAGTTTAGTTCTTTTTGGCCGCCAAGAGACCCAGTACTTC; CDR3: CASSLVLFGRQETQYF
V: TRBV2; size: -; J: TRBJ2-6; D: -; DNA: TGTGCCAGCAGTATTTCCGCTACGAATTTTGGGGCCAACGTCCTGACTTTC; CDR3: CASSISATNFGANVLTF
V: TRBV12-3/TRBV12-4; size: few; J: TRBJ1-1; D: -; DNA: TGTGCCAGCAGTTTTAAACAGGGGAACACTGAAGCTTTCTTT; CDR3: CASSFKQGNTEAFF
V: TRBV29-1; size: -; J: TRBJ1-1; D: -; DNA: TGCAGCGTTGAAGATTCGGTGGGGGATGAAGCTTTCTTT; CDR3: CSVEDSVGDEAFF
V: TRBV10-3; size: -; J: TRBJ2-7; D: -; DNA: TGTGCCATCAGTGGCACTAACGTTTCGATCTACGAGCAGTACTTC; CDR3: CAISGTNVSIYEQYF
V: TRBV7-2; size: few; J: TRBJ1-4; D: -; DNA: TGCGCCAGCAGCTTGGCTGGTCGAGGTGAAAAACTGTTTTTT; CDR3: CASSLAGRGEKLFF
V: TRBV7-2; size: -; J: TRBJ2-7; D: TRBD1; DNA: TGTGCCAGCAGCTTAGCACGGACAGGGGCGGACTACGAGCAGTACTTC; CDR3: CASSLARTGADYEQYF
V: TRBV7-2; size: -; J: TRBJ2-5; D: -; DNA: TGTGCCAGCAGCTTAGATCGGCAGAACTACCAAGAGACCCAGTACTTC; CDR3: CASSLDRQNYQETQYF
V: TRBV10-3; size: -; J: TRBJ2-1; D: -; DNA: TGTGCCATCTCCCCCACGGAGACAGGGACTTACAATGAGCAGTTCTTC; CDR3: CAISPTETGTYNEQFF
V: TRBV24-1; size: -; J: TRBJ2-7; D: -; DNA: TGTGCCACCAGTGATTTGGAGGGGGACGCCTACGAGCAGTACTTC; CDR3: CATSDLEGDAYEQYF
V: TRBV27; size: -; J: TRBJ2-3; D: -; DNA: TGTGCCAGCAGACAACTCTTGGGATCAGATACGCAGTATTTT; CDR3: CASRQLLGSDTQYF
V: TRBV7-6; size: few; J: TRBJ1-4; D: -; DNA: TGTGCCAGCAGCTTACACGGGGGGCCGGGTGAAAAACTGTTTTTT; CDR3: CASSLHGGPGEKLFF